This T cell receptor beta chain was observed in a study of shared clonotypes between healthy human individuals (TCRdb year 2020). In terms of the full investigation: Three men and a couple of women, aged 18 to 49 years, made up the cohort. The study deeply sequenced blood TCR repertoires of about 5 healthy adults to estimate repertoire size and the extent of clonotype sharing between individuals. Between about 0.9 and 8.9 billion PBMCs per donor were obtained by leukapheresis. Libraries were prepared and TCR repertoires were sequenced by different laboratories using diverse techniques, in order to increase sequencing depth and limit assay-specific biases.

V is pared back by 8 bases and J by 3 bases, with 4 bases lying between the germline termini. The germline V gene gives CDR1 as WSHSY and CDR2 as SAAADI. The CDR3 runs 11 amino acids, cysteine and phenylalanine included. Only the CDR3 portion is preserved as DNA: 33 bases, with reading frame beginning at the first base. The donors were healthy, HIV-negative adults who had no recently reported acute infections or vaccinations. Every donor was a Caucasian adult living in Nashville, Tennessee, USA. In the unsorted samples, 85 million to 100 million PBMCs were counted, and genomic DNA was extracted using the QIAamp DNA Blood Mini kit. After blood collection by leukapheresis, PBMCs were isolated using Ficoll-Histopaque density gradient centrifugation and then cryopreserved in the vapor phase of liquid nitrogen. As to this clone: Its antigen is not yet known. No base-level quality is on record; no much larger clone is a single base apart.

The paper as a whole reports these results and caveats: The genetic and exposure-history diversity represented was limited by the small number of donors. Pairwise subsampling led to the expectation that sequencing depth would affect the degree of clonotype sharing among donors. Only blood was sampled, and tissue TCR repertoires likely differ from those in blood.

Using the deep immunoSEQ assay, multiplex PCR amplified TCR CDR3 regions from genomic DNA. Genomic DNA extracted from each cell subset was distributed evenly over all wells of several immunoSEQ 96-well plates, and each plate served as one replicate. Each replicate PCR for unsorted PBMC received around 330 ng genomic DNA, equal to about 30,000 T cell genomes. Ten immunoSEQ deep assay plates were used to sequence the unsorted PBMC genomic DNA. Purified libraries were quantified with a Qubit 3.0 fluorometer, sized on a Bioanalyzer 2100, and re-quantified with the KAPA Library Quantification kit. Every immunoSEQ 96-well plate was sequenced on a separate single-read 150-cycle Illumina NextSeq 550 flow cell. Processing in the source paper ran as follows. The immunoSEQ output contained only junctional sequences without quality scores, so filtering could not match that applied to full-length reads. Sequences were annotated with PyIR, a Python wrapper for IgBLAST v1.9, using IMGT germline references to assign V/J genes and CDR3. Any read was removed if the V/J assignment was weak (E-value above 1e-6), the CDR3 was missing, or the read contained stop codons, out-of-frame junctions, or ambiguous translated residues. V3J clonotypes were defined as sequences sharing the same inferred V gene, J gene, and CDR3 amino acid sequence. Percentage overlap between repertoires was computed as shared unique clonotypes divided by the size of the smaller repertoire. RTK rarefaction, the Chao1 estimator, and Recon v2.1 estimates of unobserved clonotypes were used to assess repertoire richness. TCRdb obtained this table from immuneACCESS and retained in-frame rearrangements with V and J assigned. These tables miss some clones; where compared with another copy, unresolved V genes account for less than half of the shortfall, and the remainder is unexplained. The V and J calls and the clone size are those of that table, but D and trimming were determined from the DNA. In all, the sample holds fewer than 700,000 clones, and around three quarters of those were seen once. The ten most abundant clones make up 9.5% to 15% of the sample.

The sequence came from a woman between 35 and 50 years old in good health. Some clones in this sample may be carry-over from other donors' samples. Sequenced: PBMCs. The sequence joins TRBV10-2 to TRBJ2-2; the D gene is unclear. The nucleotide sequence reads TGCGCCAGCGGATACACCGGGGAGCTGTTTTTT. It is translated as CASGYTGELFF.